This T cell receptor beta chain came from a study of blood T cells in healthy people across ages. Regarding the study as a whole: Naive T cell percentage showed a strong correlation with the diversity of TCR beta.

The individuals who served as donors were healthy Caucasians living in Russia, aged roughly 6 to 95. There were at least 5.5 micrograms of total RNA extracted from every sample. This clonotype occurred once. The antigen remains unidentified. One end of the junction is discordant with germline, which a read error may explain. The CDR3 has 16 amino acids. Germline V gene data show CDR1 as MNHNS and CDR2 as SASEGT. Primed by a sample-barcoded 5' primer and a J-beta primer mix, a second PCR proceeded for roughly 7 to 12 cycles. Each cDNA was tagged by a template-switch adaptor containing 12 random nucleotides. MiXCR, run by TCRdb on the 5' RACE reads, gives a single entry per CDR3 protein. The repertoire includes around 800,000 distinct CDR3 sequences, under 45% of them detected once, and roughly a fifth sits in the top ten.

The clonotype was recovered from a man aged 60 to 75 in good health. V usage is TRBV6-1 and J usage is TRBJ1-2, with a weak D call TRBD1 (5 bases). Material: blood. As DNA, the CDR3 is TGTGCCAGCACTGAACGGGGTATGGAGGGGCGTGGTGGCTACACCTTC. It codes for CASTERGMEGRGGYTF.